This T cell receptor (beta chain) came from a study of beta chain features in type 1 diabetes. Expressed TCRB transcripts were sequenced because the entire RNA isolate underwent reverse transcription. The table came from immunoSEQ multiplex PCR; TCRdb's copy has only in-frame clones and leaves some out. Here the sample spans under 350,000 clones, about 7.8% being singletons. This clone was seen a handful of times. The sequence was collected from a woman aged 18-29 years in good health. Sequenced: central memory CD4+ T cells from blood.

In nucleotides, the CDR3 is TGCAGCGTCACAGGGAGGAGCTCCTACGAGCAGTACTTC. This sequence encodes CSVTGRSSYEQYF. This sequence joins TRBV29-1 and TRBJ2-7; D possibly matches TRBD1 or TRBD2 (6 bases each). V lost 6 bases and J 0 bases, leaving 12 bases between the germline ends. The CDR3 has 13 amino acids. The germline V gene encodes CDR1 SQVTM and CDR2 ANQGSEA.